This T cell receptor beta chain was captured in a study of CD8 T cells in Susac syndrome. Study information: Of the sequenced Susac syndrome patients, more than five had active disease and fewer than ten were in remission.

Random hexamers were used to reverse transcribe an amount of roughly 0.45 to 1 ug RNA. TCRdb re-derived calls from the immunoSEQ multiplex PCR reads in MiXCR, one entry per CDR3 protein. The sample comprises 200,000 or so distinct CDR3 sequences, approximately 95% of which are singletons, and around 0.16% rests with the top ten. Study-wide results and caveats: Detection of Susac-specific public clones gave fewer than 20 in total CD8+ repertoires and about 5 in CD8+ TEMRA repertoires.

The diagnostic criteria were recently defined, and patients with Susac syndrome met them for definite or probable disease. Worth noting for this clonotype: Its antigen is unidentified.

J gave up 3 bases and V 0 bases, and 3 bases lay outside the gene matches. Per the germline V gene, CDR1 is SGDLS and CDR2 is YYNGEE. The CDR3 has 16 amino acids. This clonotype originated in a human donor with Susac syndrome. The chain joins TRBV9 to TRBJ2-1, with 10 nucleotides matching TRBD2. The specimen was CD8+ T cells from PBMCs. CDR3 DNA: TGTGCCAGCAGCGTAGGGACTAGCGGACTCTACAATGAGCAGTTCTTC. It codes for CASSVGTSGLYNEQFF. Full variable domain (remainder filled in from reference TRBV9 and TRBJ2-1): DSGVTQTPKHLITATGQRVTLRCSPRSGDLSVYWYQQSLDQGLQFLIQYYNGEERAKGNILERFSAQQFPDLHSELNLSSLELGDSALYFCASSVGTSGLYNEQFFGPGTRLTVL.